Following are 16 T cell receptor beta chains from one sample sequenced in a study of PD-L1 blockade in urothelial cancer. Time point given: peripheral blood 6 weeks after treatment start. Produced via immunoSEQ multiplex PCR; TCRdb's table is partial and in-frame only. The repertoire consists of about 46,000 clones, with approximately 85% occurring once and the leading ten covering roughly 1.8%. Source: PBMCs, taken around atezolizumab (anti-PD-L1) treatment. Source of these receptors: a man between 45 and 60 years old with urothelial cancer.

V is TRBV5-1 and J is TRBJ1-1; the D is unclear. This CDR3 comprises 14 residues. CDR1 and CDR2 from the germline V gene are SGHRS and YFSETQ. V was pared by 0 bases and J by 3 bases, with 9 bases between. The DNA for the CDR3 is TGCGCCAGCAGCTTGGCGGAGCGATACACTGAAGCTTTCTTT. Protein: CASSLAERYTEAFF. Variable domain in full (rest from reference TRBV5-1 and TRBJ1-1): KAGVTQTPRYLIKTRGQQVTLSCSPISGHRSVSWYQQTPGQGLQFLFEYFSETQRNKGNFPGRFSGRQFSNSRSEMNVSTLELGDSALYLCASSLAERYTEAFFGQGTRLTVV.

This clone showed up just once. The rearrangement joins TRBV25-1 to TRBJ2-7; TRBD2 agrees at 8 bases. The junction had 2 bases not matched to a gene; V was cut back by 2 bases and J by 2 bases. There are 14 residues in the CDR3. Germline V gene lookup returns CDR1 MGHDK and CDR2 SYGVNS. CDR3 in DNA: TGTGCCAGCAGTGAAATTAGCGGGACCTACGAGCAGTACTTC. The encoded protein is CASSEISGTYEQYF.

This clone has just a few counts. The chain's CDR3 is CASSLVGGGSAIQYF. CDR3 coding DNA: TGTGCCAGCAGCTTAGTTGGCGGGGGTAGCGCCATTCAGTACTTC. This chain links TRBV11-2 with TRBJ2-4; 7 bases line up with TRBD2. After removal of 1 base from V and 9 bases from J, the junction contained 9 bases not matched to a gene. Germline assignment: CDR1 SGHAT and CDR2 FQNNGV. The CDR3 runs to 15 residues.

The rearrangement links TRBV27 to TRBJ2-3; TRBD2 matches at 7 bases. V lost 5 bases, J lost 0 bases, and 14 bases stayed unmatched. The CDR3 is 18 amino acids. The germline V gene has CDR1 MNHEY and CDR2 SMNVEV (reference sequence). The CDR3 sequence is CASSRRLGGFFSTDTQYF. The CDR3 DNA reads TGTGCCAGCAGTCGAAGGCTGGGAGGGTTCTTTAGCACAGATACGCAGTATTTT.

This rearrangement joins TRBV7-6 to TRBJ1-1, with 7 bases that match TRBD1. Germline CDR1 is SGHVS and CDR2 is FNYEAQ. Unmatched junction bases numbered 6, after V lost 5 bases and J lost 3 bases. This CDR3 has 14 amino acids. The CDR3 loop reads CASSQTGPDTEAFF. In DNA, the CDR3 is TGTGCCAGCAGCCAGACAGGGCCCGACACTGAAGCTTTCTTT.

The chain links TRBV19 to TRBJ2-1; 10 nucleotides line up with TRBD2. The V segment lost 6 bases and the J segment 4 bases; nucleotides outside the gene matches: 6. Germline CDR1 and CDR2: LNHDA and SQIVND (reference sequence). The CDR3 runs 15 residues. The CDR3 region is CASSWGLAPYNEQFF. The CDR3 nucleotides are TGTGCCAGTAGCTGGGGACTAGCGCCGTACAATGAGCAGTTCTTC.

This sequence joins TRBV30 and TRBJ2-1, with TRBD2 identical over 12 bases. Trimming took 5 bases from V and 5 from J; bases not matched to a gene: 1. Germline assignment: CDR1 GTSNPN and CDR2 SVGIG (reference sequence). The CDR3 consists of 13 residues. The CDR3 loop is CAWLAGGNNEQFF. DNA of the CDR3: TGTGCCTGGCTAGCGGGAGGGAACAATGAGCAGTTCTTC.

This chain links TRBV27 with TRBJ2-1; 11 bases are a match to TRBD2. CDR3 length: 15 residues. Trimming at V came to 5 bases and at J to 8 bases, leaving 8 bases not matched to a gene. The germline V gene encodes CDR1 MNHEY and CDR2 SMNVEV (reference sequence). CDR3 nucleotides: TGTGCCAGCAGTCTCTTAGCGGGAGGGCCCCATGAGCAGTTCTTC. It translates to CASSLLAGGPHEQFF.

This chain links TRBV19 with TRBJ2-5; tentative D call: TRBD2 (6 bases). V was clipped by 4 bases and J by 5 bases, with 11 bases between them. The CDR3 is 13 residues long. Germline CDR1 is LNHDA and CDR2 is SQIVND (reference sequence). The CDR3 is CASSRRLVETQYF. CDR3 in DNA: TGTGCCAGTAGTAGGCGACTAGTGGAGACCCAGTACTTC.

V usage is TRBV9 and J usage is TRBJ1-2, with D tentatively TRBD1 (5 bases). The V and J ends lost 3 bases and 2 bases respectively, with 14 bases between them. This CDR3 spans 15 amino acids. Germline V CDR1 and CDR2: SGDLS, YYNGEE. The CDR3 sequence: CASSEGTGDNYGYTF. The CDR3 DNA sequence: TGTGCCAGCAGCGAAGGGACTGGGGACAACTATGGCTACACCTTC.

This sequence joins TRBV6-5 and TRBJ2-7, with TRBD1 as a possible D gene (5 bases). CDR1 is MNHEY, CDR2 SVGAGI, per germline. CDR3 length: 15 residues. The V end lost 0 bases, the J end lost 7 bases, and 16 bases lay between the germline ends. The CDR3 sequence is CASSYSTQGKGEQYF. In DNA, the CDR3 is TGTGCCAGCAGTTACTCGACCCAGGGAAAAGGGGAGCAGTACTTC.

This chain connects TRBV7-2 to TRBJ2-1, with 7 bases matching TRBD2. Germline CDR1 reads SGHTA; CDR2 reads FQGNSA. The V segment lost 1 base and the J segment 3 bases; nucleotides outside the gene matches: 15. The CDR3 runs to 19 residues. CDR3 in amino acids: CASSLGGGRAEVNYNEQFF. CDR3 nucleotide sequence: TGTGCCAGCAGCTTAGGGGGTGGGAGGGCGGAGGTAAACTACAATGAGCAGTTCTTC.

The chain joins TRBV7-6 to TRBJ2-1; 10 bases map to TRBD2. From germline, CDR1 is SGHVS and CDR2 FNYEAQ. The CDR3 loop spans 16 amino acids. With 1 base clipped from V and 7 bases from J, the junction kept 7 bases outside the gene matches. CDR3 coding DNA: TGTGCCAGCAGCTTAGGCTTAGCGGGAGGTGCAAATGAGCAGTTCTTC. Translation gives CASSLGLAGGANEQFF.

CDR3 sequence: CSVEDRWAPNPYEQYF. The CDR3, as DNA: TGCAGCGTTGAAGATCGGTGGGCTCCAAACCCCTACGAGCAGTACTTC. The chain has TRBV29-1 and TRBJ2-7; D not certain. V was cut by 0 bases and J by 2 bases, with 17 bases left in between. Germline loops: CDR1 SQVTM, CDR2 ANQGSEA. The CDR3 totals 16 residues.

In DNA, the CDR3 is TGTGCCAGCAGATATAGCGGGAGCACAGATACGCAGTATTTT. Its translation is CASRYSGSTDTQYF. The chain combines TRBV5-4 with TRBJ2-3, with 7 bases lining up with TRBD2. The CDR3 sequence is 14 residues long. The germline gives CDR1 SGHNT, CDR2 YYREEE (reference sequence). V shed 5 bases and J 0 bases; nucleotides not matched to a gene: 3.

The chain combines TRBV28 with TRBJ1-4, with TRBD1 matching over 12 bases. V was pared by 3 bases and J by 2 bases, with 16 bases of the junction left unmatched. Germline V CDR1 and CDR2: MDHEN, SYDVKM. This CDR3 spans 21 amino acids. CDR3 in amino acids: CASSFSGLGQGASGTNEKLFF. DNA of the CDR3: TGTGCCAGCAGTTTCTCGGGTCTGGGACAGGGGGCTTCGGGGACTAATGAAAAACTGTTTTTT.